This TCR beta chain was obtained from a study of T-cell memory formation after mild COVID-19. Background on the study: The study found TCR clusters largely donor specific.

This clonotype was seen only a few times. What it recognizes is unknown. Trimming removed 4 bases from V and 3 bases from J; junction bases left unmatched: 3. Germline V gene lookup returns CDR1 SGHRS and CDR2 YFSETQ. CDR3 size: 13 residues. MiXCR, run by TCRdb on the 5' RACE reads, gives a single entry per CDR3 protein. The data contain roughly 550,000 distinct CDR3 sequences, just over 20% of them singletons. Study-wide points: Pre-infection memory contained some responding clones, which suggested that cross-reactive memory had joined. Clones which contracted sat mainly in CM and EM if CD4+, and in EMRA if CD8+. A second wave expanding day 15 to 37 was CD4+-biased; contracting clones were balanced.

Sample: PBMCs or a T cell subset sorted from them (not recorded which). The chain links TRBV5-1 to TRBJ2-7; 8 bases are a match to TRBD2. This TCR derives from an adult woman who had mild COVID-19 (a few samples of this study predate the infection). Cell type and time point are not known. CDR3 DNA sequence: TGCGCCAGCAGCGAGCGGGAGATCTACGAGCAGTACTTC. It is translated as CASSEREIYEQYF.